This T cell receptor beta chain originates from a study of shared clonotypes between healthy human individuals. Study as a whole: Donors were a couple of women and a few men aged 18 to 49.

When replicate PCRs were run on unsorted PBMC, they used 250 to 300 ng DNA, some 33,000 T cell genomes. Libraries were prepared by immunoSEQ multiplex PCR; TCRdb keeps only in-frame clonotypes and omits some of them. The sample carries about 520,000 clones, 81% recorded once. This clone came up many times. At the DNA level, this CDR3 is encoded by other sequences in the same sample as well. With V trimmed by 3 bases and J by 6 bases, 8 bases remained unmatched. This CDR3 spans 16 amino acids. The V gene's germline CDR1 is LGHNA and CDR2 YNFKEQ. The chain carries TRBV4-2 and TRBJ2-1; TRBD2 matches at 10 bases. Sequencing was carried out using PBMCs. This sequence originates from a woman between 40 and 50 years old in good health. Some clones in this sample may be carry-over from other donors' samples. Here the CDR3 DNA reads TGTGCCAGCAGCCAGGGAAGGCTAGCGGGAGCCAATGAGCAGTTCTTC. Translated, it gives CASSQGRLAGANEQFF.